This T cell receptor (beta chain) originates from a study of T cells in Graves' hyperthyroidism and ophthalmopathy. Overall study: Any treatment followed the collection of peripheral blood at initial diagnosis.

Lactation, pregnancy, other autoimmune disease or uncontrolled infection excluded patients. This sample holds PBMCs from under 11 ml fresh peripheral blood. This clonotype was counted a few times. This CDR3 region has 14 residues. CDR1 and CDR2 from the germline V gene are WSHSY and SAAADI. V lost 3 bases and J lost 8, with 16 bases in between. The source material, RNA transcripts, was used to amplify TCR beta CDR3 regions. HTBI primers were employed in a first-round RT-PCR of the TCR CDR3. TCRdb analysed the multiplex PCR reads with MiXCR anew, one entry per CDR3 protein. The sample has a few hundred thousand distinct CDR3 sequences, 18% seen once.

The gene calls are TRBV10-2 and TRBJ1-2; a possible D gene is TRBD1 (5 bases). This TCR came from a woman aged 50 to 60 with Graves' hyperthyroidism. The material sequenced was blood. The CDR3 is CASSDRSGGEGYTF. The CDR3 DNA sequence: TGCGCCAGCAGTGATCGATCGGGGGGAGAAGGCTACACCTTC.